A selection of T cell receptor beta chains follows, all from one sample in a study of T cells in Graves' hyperthyroidism and ophthalmopathy. TCRdb independently ran MiXCR on the multiplex PCR reads; one entry per CDR3 protein. The sample lists around 720,000 distinct CDR3 sequences, approximately 40% occurring once. The sequenced sample consisted of blood. These receptors originate from a woman between 35 and 50 years old with Graves' hyperthyroidism. Each CDR3 is given with its conserved first and last residue. Only some rows state a clone size, as once, few, many or a class for expanded clones.

j_gene | abundance | v_gene | CDR3aa
TRBJ1-4 | . | TRBV10-3 | CATSGTGIEKLFF
TRBJ1-2 | . | TRBV6-5 | CASIKQGAYGYTF
TRBJ2-7 | many | TRBV15 | CATSRVPRQDSYEQYF
TRBJ1-1 | . | TRBV6-6 | CASSPPGTGSEAFF
TRBJ2-7 | . | TRBV4-1 | CASSQEVGVLPPNEQYF
TRBJ1-6 | few | TRBV6-5 | CASSYRQGAGSPLHF
TRBJ2-7 | . | TRBV6-1 | CASSGGWREPSYEQYF
TRBJ2-7 | . | TRBV20-1 | CSARFGGGGSHEQYF
TRBJ2-2 | few | TRBV6-5 | CASSYSIERRNTGELFF
TRBJ1-2 | . | TRBV7-7 | CASSLGGTFYGYTF
TRBJ1-5 | many | TRBV12-3/TRBV12-4 | CASSLVTGNGQPQHF
TRBJ1-5 | . | TRBV24-1 | CATSDGGTGQPQHF
TRBJ2-2 | . | TRBV2 | CASSPAPLAGGPHGELFF